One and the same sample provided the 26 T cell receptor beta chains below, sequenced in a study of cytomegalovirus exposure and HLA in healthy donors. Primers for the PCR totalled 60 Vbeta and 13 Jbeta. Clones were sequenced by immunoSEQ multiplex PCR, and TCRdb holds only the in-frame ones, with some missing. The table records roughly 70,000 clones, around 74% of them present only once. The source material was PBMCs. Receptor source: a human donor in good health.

The CDR3 spells CASSRGLAATYEQYF. CDR3 nucleotide sequence: TGTGCCAGCAGCAGGGGACTAGCGGCGACCTACGAGCAGTACTTC. This chain links TRBV5-6 with TRBJ2-7; 11 bases agree with TRBD2. Germline-derived CDR1 and CDR2 are SGHDT and YYEEEE. V shed 4 bases and J 2 bases; nucleotides not matched to a gene: 5. The CDR3 totals 15 residues.

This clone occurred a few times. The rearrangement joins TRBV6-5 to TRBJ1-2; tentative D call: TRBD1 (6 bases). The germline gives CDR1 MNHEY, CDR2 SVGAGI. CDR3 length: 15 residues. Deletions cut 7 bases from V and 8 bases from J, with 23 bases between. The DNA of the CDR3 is TGTGCCAGCACTCTACTACCACAGGGAGAAGAGGGCTACACCTTC. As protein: CASTLLPQGEEGYTF.

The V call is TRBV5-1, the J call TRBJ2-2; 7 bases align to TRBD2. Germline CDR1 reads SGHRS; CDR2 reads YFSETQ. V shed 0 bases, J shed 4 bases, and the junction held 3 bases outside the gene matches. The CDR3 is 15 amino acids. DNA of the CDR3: TGCGCCAGCAGCTTGGGCGGGAGTAGCACCGGGGAGCTGTTTTTT. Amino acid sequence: CASSLGGSSTGELFF. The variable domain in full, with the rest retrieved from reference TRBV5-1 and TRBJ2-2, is KAGVTQTPRYLIKTRGQQVTLSCSPISGHRSVSWYQQTPGQGLQFLFEYFSETQRNKGNFPGRFSGRQFSNSRSEMNVSTLELGDSALYLCASSLGGSSTGELFFGEGSRLTVL.

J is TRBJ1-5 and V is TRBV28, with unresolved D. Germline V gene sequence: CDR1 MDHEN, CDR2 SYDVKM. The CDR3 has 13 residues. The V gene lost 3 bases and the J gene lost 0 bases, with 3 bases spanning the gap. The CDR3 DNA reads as TGTGCCAGCAGTTTCTATAGCAATCAGCCCCAGCATTTT. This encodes CASSFYSNQPQHF.

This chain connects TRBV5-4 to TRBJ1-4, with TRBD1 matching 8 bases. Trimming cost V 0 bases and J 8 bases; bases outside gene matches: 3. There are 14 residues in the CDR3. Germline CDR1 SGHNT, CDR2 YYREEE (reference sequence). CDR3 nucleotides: TGTGCCAGCAGCTTGGGACAGGGGAAAGAAAAACTGTTTTTT. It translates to CASSLGQGKEKLFF. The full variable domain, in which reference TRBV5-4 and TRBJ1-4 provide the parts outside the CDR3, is ETGVTQSPTHLIKTRGQQVTLRCSSQSGHNTVSWYQQALGQGPQFIFQYYREEENGRGNFPPRFSGLQFPNYSSELNVNALELDDSALYLCASSLGQGKEKLFFGSGTQLSVL.

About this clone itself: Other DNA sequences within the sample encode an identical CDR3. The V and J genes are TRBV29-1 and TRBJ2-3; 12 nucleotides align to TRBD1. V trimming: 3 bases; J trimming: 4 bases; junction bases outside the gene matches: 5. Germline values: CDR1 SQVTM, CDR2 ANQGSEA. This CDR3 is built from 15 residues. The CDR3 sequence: CSVEGQGAGADTQYF. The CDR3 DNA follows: TGCAGCGTTGAGGGACAGGGGGCGGGGGCAGATACGCAGTATTTT.

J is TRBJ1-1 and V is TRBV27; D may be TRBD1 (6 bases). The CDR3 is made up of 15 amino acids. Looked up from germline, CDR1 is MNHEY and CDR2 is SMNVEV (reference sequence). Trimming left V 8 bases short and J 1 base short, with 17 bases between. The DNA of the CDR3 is TGTGCCAGCGCTTCGTGGGGGGGACAGAACACTGAAGCTTTCTTT. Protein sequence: CASASWGGQNTEAFF.

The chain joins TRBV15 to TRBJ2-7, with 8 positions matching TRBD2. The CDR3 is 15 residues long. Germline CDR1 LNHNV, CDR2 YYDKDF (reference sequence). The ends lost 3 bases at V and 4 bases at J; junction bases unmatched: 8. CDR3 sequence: CATSSPSSGTYEQYF. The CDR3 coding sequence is TGTGCCACCAGCAGTCCTAGTAGCGGGACATACGAGCAGTACTTC.

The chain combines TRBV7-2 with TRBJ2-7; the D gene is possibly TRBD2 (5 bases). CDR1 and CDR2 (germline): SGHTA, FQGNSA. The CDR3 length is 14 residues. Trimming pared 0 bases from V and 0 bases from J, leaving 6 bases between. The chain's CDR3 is CASSLASGSYEQYF. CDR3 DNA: TGTGCCAGCAGCTTAGCCAGCGGCTCCTACGAGCAGTACTTC.

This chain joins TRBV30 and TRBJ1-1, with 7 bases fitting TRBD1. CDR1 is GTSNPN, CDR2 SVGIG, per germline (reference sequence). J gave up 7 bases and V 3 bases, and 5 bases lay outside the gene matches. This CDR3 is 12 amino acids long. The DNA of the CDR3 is TGTGCCTGGAGCCTACAGGGGAATGAAGCTTTCTTT. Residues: CAWSLQGNEAFF.

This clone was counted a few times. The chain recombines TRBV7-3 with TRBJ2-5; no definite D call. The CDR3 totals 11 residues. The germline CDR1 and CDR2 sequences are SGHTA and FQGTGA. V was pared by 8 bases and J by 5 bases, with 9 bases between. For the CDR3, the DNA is TGTGCCAGCGGCAATTCGGAGACCCAGTACTTC. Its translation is CASGNSETQYF.

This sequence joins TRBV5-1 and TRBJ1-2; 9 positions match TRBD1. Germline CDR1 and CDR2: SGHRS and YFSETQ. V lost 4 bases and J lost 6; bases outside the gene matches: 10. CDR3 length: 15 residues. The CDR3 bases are TGCGCCAGCAGCCGAGACACAGGGGGCGTCGATGGCTACACCTTC. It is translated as CASSRDTGGVDGYTF.

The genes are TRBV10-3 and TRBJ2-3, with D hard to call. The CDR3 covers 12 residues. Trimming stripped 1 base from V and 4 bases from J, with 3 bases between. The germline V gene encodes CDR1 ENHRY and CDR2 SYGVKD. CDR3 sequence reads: CAISEFADTQYF. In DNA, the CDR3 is TGTGCCATCAGTGAGTTCGCAGATACGCAGTATTTT.

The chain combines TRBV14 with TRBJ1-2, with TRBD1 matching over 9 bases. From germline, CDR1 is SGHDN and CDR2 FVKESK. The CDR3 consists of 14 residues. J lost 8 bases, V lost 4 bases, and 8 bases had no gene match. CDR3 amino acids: CASSLGQGFLGYTF. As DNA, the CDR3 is TGTGCCAGCAGCCTGGGACAGGGCTTTTTGGGCTACACCTTC. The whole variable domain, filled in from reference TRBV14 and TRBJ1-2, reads EAGVTQFPSHSVIEKGQTVTLRCDPISGHDNLYWYRRVMGKEIKFLLHFVKESKQDESGMPNNRFLAERTGGTYSTLKVQPAELEDSGVYFCASSLGQGFLGYTFGSGTRLTVV.

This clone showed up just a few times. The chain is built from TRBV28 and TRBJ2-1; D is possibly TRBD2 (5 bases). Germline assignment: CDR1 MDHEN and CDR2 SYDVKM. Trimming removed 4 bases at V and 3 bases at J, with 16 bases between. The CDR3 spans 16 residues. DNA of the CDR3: TGTGCCAGCAGTTCCCTGAGGGCTAGGAACTACAATGAGCAGTTCTTC. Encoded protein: CASSSLRARNYNEQFF. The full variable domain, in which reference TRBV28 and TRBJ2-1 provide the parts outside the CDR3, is DVKVTQSSRYLVKRTGEKVFLECVQDMDHENMFWYRQDPGLGLRLIYFSYDVKMKEKGDIPEGYSVSREKKERFSLILESASTNQTSMYLCASSSLRARNYNEQFFGPGTRLTVL.

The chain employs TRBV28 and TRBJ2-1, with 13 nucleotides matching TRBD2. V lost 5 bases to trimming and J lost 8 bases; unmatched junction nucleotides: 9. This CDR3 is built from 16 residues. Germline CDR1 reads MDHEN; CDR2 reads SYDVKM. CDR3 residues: CASSLRTSGRVDEQFF. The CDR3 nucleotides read TGTGCCAGCAGTCTTCGGACTAGCGGGAGAGTCGATGAGCAGTTCTTC.

The CDR3 sequence: CASSEQRILNYGYTF. The CDR3 coding sequence is TGTGCCAGCAGTGAACAGAGGATCCTAAACTATGGCTACACCTTC. The rearrangement joins TRBV2 to TRBJ1-2; D is unresolved. The ends were cut back, 2 bases at V and 2 bases at J, with 12 bases in the middle. The germline V gene has CDR1 SNHLY and CDR2 FYNNEI. The CDR3 consists of 15 residues.

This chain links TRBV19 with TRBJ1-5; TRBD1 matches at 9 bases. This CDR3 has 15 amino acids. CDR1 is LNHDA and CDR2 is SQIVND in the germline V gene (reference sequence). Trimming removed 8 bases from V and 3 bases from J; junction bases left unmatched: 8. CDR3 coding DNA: TGTGCCAGTGATACAGGGGGCTCAGTCAATCAGCCCCAGCATTTT. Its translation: CASDTGGSVNQPQHF.

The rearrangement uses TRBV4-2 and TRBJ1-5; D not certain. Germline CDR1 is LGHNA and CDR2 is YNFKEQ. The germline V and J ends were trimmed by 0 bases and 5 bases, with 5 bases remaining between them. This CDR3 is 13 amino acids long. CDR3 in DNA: TGTGCCAGCAGCCAAGATCAGGATCAGCCCCAGCATTTT. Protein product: CASSQDQDQPQHF.

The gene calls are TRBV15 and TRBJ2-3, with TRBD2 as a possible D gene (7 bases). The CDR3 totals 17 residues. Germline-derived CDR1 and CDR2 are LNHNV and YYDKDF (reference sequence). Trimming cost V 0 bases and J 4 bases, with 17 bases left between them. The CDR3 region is CATSRDRGGRPSDTQYF. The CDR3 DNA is TGTGCCACCAGCAGAGATAGGGGGGGGAGGCCATCAGATACGCAGTATTTT.

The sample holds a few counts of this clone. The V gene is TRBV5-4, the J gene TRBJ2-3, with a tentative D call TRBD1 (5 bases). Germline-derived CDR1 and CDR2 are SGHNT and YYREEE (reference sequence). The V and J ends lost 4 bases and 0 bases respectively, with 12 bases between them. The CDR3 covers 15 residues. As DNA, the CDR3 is TGTGCCAGCAGCCCAGGGTATGCTAGCACAGATACGCAGTATTTT. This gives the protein CASSPGYASTDTQYF.

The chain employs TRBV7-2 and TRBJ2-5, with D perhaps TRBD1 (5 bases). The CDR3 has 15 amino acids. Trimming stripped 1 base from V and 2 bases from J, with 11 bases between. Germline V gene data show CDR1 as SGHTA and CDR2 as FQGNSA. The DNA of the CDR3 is TGTGCCAGCAGCTTAGGACAGCCCCGTCAAGAGACCCAGTACTTC. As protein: CASSLGQPRQETQYF.

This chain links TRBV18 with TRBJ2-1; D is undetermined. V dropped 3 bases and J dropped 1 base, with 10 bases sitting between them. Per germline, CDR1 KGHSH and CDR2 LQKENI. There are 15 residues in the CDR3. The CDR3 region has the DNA TGTGCCAGCTCACCCATGGCGACATCCTACAATGAGCAGTTCTTC. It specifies CASSPMATSYNEQFF.

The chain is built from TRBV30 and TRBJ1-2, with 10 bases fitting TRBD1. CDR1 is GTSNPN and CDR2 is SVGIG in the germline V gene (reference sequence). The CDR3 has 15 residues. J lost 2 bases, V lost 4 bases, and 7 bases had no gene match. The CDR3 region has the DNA TGTGCCTGGACCCAGGACAGGGGGTTGAACTATGGCTACACCTTC. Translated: CAWTQDRGLNYGYTF.

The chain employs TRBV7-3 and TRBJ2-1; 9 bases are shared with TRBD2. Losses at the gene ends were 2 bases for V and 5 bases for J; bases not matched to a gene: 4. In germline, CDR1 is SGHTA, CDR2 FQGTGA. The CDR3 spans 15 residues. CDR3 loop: CASSLGLAGNNEQFF. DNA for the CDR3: TGTGCCAGCAGCTTAGGGCTAGCGGGAAACAATGAGCAGTTCTTC.

The CDR3 is CASSLKTGTAFF. The CDR3 DNA is TGTGCCAGCAGCTTAAAGACAGGGACTGCTTTCTTT. The chain recombines TRBV7-9 with TRBJ1-1; 7 bases are shared with TRBD1. V was clipped by 2 bases and J by 11 bases; unmatched bases: 5. The germline gives CDR1 SEHNR, CDR2 FQNEAQ (reference sequence). This CDR3 comprises 12 residues. Full variable domain (remainder filled in from reference TRBV7-9 and TRBJ1-1): DTGVSQNPRHKITKRGQNVTFRCDPISEHNRLYWYRQTLGQGPEFLTYFQNEAQLEKSRLLSDRFSAERPKGSFSTLEIQRTEQGDSAMYLCASSLKTGTAFFGQGTRLTVV.